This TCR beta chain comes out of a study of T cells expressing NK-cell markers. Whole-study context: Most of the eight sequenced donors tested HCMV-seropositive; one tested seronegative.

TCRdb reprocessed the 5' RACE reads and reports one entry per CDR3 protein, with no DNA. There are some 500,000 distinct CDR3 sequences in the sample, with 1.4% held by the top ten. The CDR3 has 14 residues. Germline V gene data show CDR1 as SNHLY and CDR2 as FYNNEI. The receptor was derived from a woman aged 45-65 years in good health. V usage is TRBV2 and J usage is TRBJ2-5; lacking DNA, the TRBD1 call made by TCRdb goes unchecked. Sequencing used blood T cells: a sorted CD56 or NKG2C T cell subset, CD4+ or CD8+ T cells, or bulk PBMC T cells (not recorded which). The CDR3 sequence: CASSGLWGGETQYF.